These T cell receptor beta chains were read from a single sample in a study of cytomegalovirus exposure and HLA in healthy donors. Clones were read by immunoSEQ multiplex PCR, and TCRdb kept only the in-frame ones, dropping some. The data contain some 110,000 clones, 75% of them singletons. Material: PBMCs. The receptor source for this set is a male donor in good health and CMV-seropositive. Each CDR3 is given with its conserved first and last residue. Clone size is stated in some rows and not others, as once, few, many or a class when expanded.

v_call	j_call	clone_size	cdr3_aa
TRBV4-2	TRBJ2-4	-	CASSLTGTGENIQYF
TRBV27	TRBJ1-6	-	CASTLTGNSYNSPLHF
TRBV4-3	TRBJ2-7	-	CASSPSAGLYEQYF
TRBV5-1	TRBJ2-2	-	CASSTTSGVNTGELFF
TRBV28	TRBJ2-5	-	CASQGSWETQYF
TRBV2	TRBJ1-5	-	CASSERYGNQPQHF
TRBV25-1	TRBJ1-4	-	CASSPTGPGELFF
TRBV15	TRBJ2-7	once	CATSRERGSYEQYF
TRBV29-1	TRBJ2-7	-	CSVGQGAQSSPYEQYF
TRBV25-1	TRBJ1-2	-	CASSDHRGFLYGYTF
TRBV5-4	TRBJ2-7	-	CASSSTGTSSYEQYF
TRBV5-4	TRBJ1-2	once	CASSRSGQGHDGYTF
TRBV6-5	TRBJ2-5	-	CASSTRTGLETQYF
TRBV6-1	TRBJ2-7	-	CASRKAGCEQYF
TRBV18	TRBJ2-1	-	CASSPPGLAANEQFF
TRBV18	TRBJ2-7	once	CASSPLPRPNSYEQYF
TRBV28	TRBJ2-6	few	CASSLLSVSGANVLTF
TRBV15	TRBJ2-5	-	CATSRAGSPASGGVGETQYF
TRBV5-1	TRBJ2-5	-	CASSLTAGGQETQYF
TRBV6-4	TRBJ2-2	-	CASSPDSTGELFF
TRBV5-6	TRBJ1-6	-	CASSFRSRAGAANSPLHF
TRBV7-3	TRBJ2-2	once	CASSLLVTANTGELFF
TRBV18	TRBJ2-2	-	CASSQDRGNGELFF
TRBV7-9	TRBJ2-7	-	CASSPEVLYSYEQYF
TRBV28	TRBJ2-1	-	CASSQGLGRGYSYNEQFF
TRBV28	TRBJ1-5	-	CASSLRGQNIRNQPQNF
TRBV5-1	TRBJ2-2	-	CASRDSGTSGTGELFF
TRBV7-2	TRBJ1-3	once	CASSPNRAGNTIYF
TRBV27	TRBJ2-3	-	CASSLTSGSSTDTQYF
TRBV5-1	TRBJ1-2	-	CASSLELQDGYTF
TRBV7-8	TRBJ2-3	-	CASSLNAAGGDTQYF
TRBV6-5	TRBJ2-1	once	CASSYPINGEQFF
TRBV5-8	TRBJ2-7	-	CASSLWAGGSYEQYF
TRBV4-3	TRBJ1-1	-	CASSPRDRGLNTEAFF
TRBV7-2	TRBJ2-7	-	CASSLLRLAGYEQYF
TRBV28	TRBJ1-4	once	CASTRPGTGVEKLFF
TRBV30	TRBJ2-3	-	CAGTSGRLTDTQYF
TRBV5-1	TRBJ2-4	few	CASSTSAGVKNIQYF
TRBV18	TRBJ2-2	-	CASSPADRGWVGELFF
TRBV15	TRBJ1-2	-	CATSRGGGGPHGYPF
TRBV28	TRBJ1-1	-	CASSPLTGLPEAFF
TRBV11-2	TRBJ1-5	-	CASSSGGRQPQHF